Following are 20 T cell receptor beta chains from one sample sequenced in a study of blood T cell repertoires in COVID-19 (dated by TCRdb to the early 2020s). Libraries were prepared through the immunoSEQ multiplex PCR assay. TCRdb stores this immuneACCESS table with in-frame sequences only. Part of the clones is absent; in the studies checked, under half of the shortfall reflects unresolved V genes, and no reason is known for the rest. The sample contains tens of thousands of clones, 70% to 90% of them found a single time. Under 5% of the sample is taken by the ten largest. The material sequenced was peripheral blood. The source of these receptors is an elderly woman with active or convalescent COVID-19.

The chain couples TRBV9 to TRBJ1-1; 8 nucleotides match TRBD1. This CDR3 region has 15 residues. Per the germline V gene, CDR1 is SGDLS and CDR2 is YYNGEE. V was clipped by 0 bases and J by 6 bases; unmatched bases: 7. The CDR3 is CASSVVQGVMAEAFF. The CDR3 DNA is TGTGCCAGCAGCGTAGTACAGGGGGTTATGGCTGAAGCTTTCTTT.

The chain links TRBV6-5 to TRBJ2-2; a weak D match, TRBD1 (5 bases). The CDR3 runs 12 residues. Germline V lookup: CDR1 MNHEY, CDR2 SVGAGI. Trimming left V 11 bases short and J 6 bases short, with 13 bases between. This CDR3 reads CAGALYPGELFF. The CDR3 nucleotides read TGTGCCGGGGCGCTCTACCCCGGGGAGCTGTTTTTT.

This clone was detected once. CDR3 in amino acids: CASSSGTGMNYGYTF. CDR3 bases: TGTGCCAGCAGCTCCGGGACAGGGATGAACTATGGCTACACCTTC. The chain links TRBV6-6 to TRBJ1-2; 9 bases match TRBD1. The CDR3 has 15 residues. V trimming: 6 bases; J trimming: 2 bases; junction bases outside the gene matches: 7. The V gene's germline CDR1 is MNHNY and CDR2 SVGAGI (reference sequence).

The chain carries TRBV5-5 and TRBJ1-2, with D unclear. The CDR3 has 14 amino acids. Trimming removed 0 bases at V and 4 bases at J, with 10 bases between. Germline V gene sequence: CDR1 SGHKS, CDR2 YYEKEE (reference sequence). Here the CDR3 reads CASSLVTGSYGYTF. CDR3 DNA sequence: TGTGCCAGCAGCTTGGTTACCGGGAGCTATGGCTACACCTTC.

The chain uses TRBV4-2 and TRBJ2-4; D is perhaps TRBD1 (6 bases). Per the germline V gene, CDR1 is LGHNA and CDR2 is YNFKEQ. The CDR3 sequence is 18 residues long. The germline V and J ends were trimmed by 0 bases and 0 bases, with 15 bases remaining between them. In DNA form, the CDR3 reads TGTGCCAGCAGCCAAGATTCCCCACAGGGCCTAGCCAAAAACATTCAGTACTTC. Its protein is CASSQDSPQGLAKNIQYF.

This sequence joins TRBV28 and TRBJ2-7, with 8 nucleotides matching TRBD1. The J segment lost 6 bases and the V segment lost 8 bases, leaving 12 bases of the junction unmatched. This CDR3 has 14 amino acids. CDR1 and CDR2 from the germline V gene are MDHEN and SYDVKM. CDR3 sequence (DNA): TGTGCCAGCGCTGGCGGGACAGGACTTCCCGAGCAGTACTTC. Translated, it gives CASAGGTGLPEQYF.

The chain employs TRBV19 and TRBJ2-5, with TRBD1 matching 7 bases. V was pared by 3 bases and J by 6 bases, with 7 bases of the junction left unmatched. The germline V gene has CDR1 LNHDA and CDR2 SQIVND (reference sequence). This CDR3 is 14 amino acids long. The CDR3 sequence is CASSIATGIQTQYF. The CDR3 region has the DNA TGTGCCAGTAGTATCGCGACAGGGATACAGACCCAGTACTTC.

The rearrangement uses TRBV6-2 or TRBV6-3 and TRBJ1-2; 8 positions match TRBD1. The length of the CDR3 is 15 residues. Germline loops: CDR1 MNHEY, CDR2 SVGEGT. Trimming cost V 2 bases and J 4 bases; bases outside gene matches: 6. The DNA for the CDR3 is TGTGCCAGCAGTTACCCCAGGGGGCGCGCCTATGGCTACACCTTC. Translation: CASSYPRGRAYGYTF.

The rearrangement links TRBV10-1 to TRBJ2-7; D uncertain. Per germline, CDR1 WNHNN and CDR2 SYGVQD (reference sequence). V lost 3 bases and J 0 bases, leaving 9 bases between the germline ends. The CDR3 extends over 14 amino acids. CDR3 nucleotides: TGCGCCAGCAGTGATGTGGTAGACTCCTACGAGCAGTACTTC. This codes for CASSDVVDSYEQYF.

The chain has TRBV6-2 or TRBV6-3 and TRBJ2-3, with 7 bases that match TRBD2. The CDR3 is made up of 17 amino acids. Germline assignment: CDR1 MNHEY and CDR2 SVGEGT. V shed 2 bases, J shed 1 base, and the junction held 9 bases outside the gene matches. CDR3 bases: TGTGCCAGCAGTTACCCCTCCAGGAGCGGGGGCACAGATACGCAGTATTTT. It encodes CASSYPSRSGGTDTQYF.

This clone was detected a few times. The chain employs TRBV11-3 and TRBJ1-3; TRBD1 matches at 7 bases. Trimming took 4 bases from V and 4 from J; bases not matched to a gene: 22. The CDR3 runs 20 residues. CDR1 and CDR2 from the germline V gene are SGHNT and YENEEA. CDR3 in amino acids: CASSYSARGDRAHPGNTIYF. The CDR3 DNA reads as TGTGCCAGCAGCTATTCTGCGCGGGGAGACAGGGCTCATCCCGGAAACACCATATATTTT.

The chain combines TRBV5-1 with TRBJ2-3; D is perhaps TRBD2 (6 bases). V dropped 0 bases and J dropped 10 bases, with 42 bases sitting between them. The V gene's germline CDR1 is SGHRS and CDR2 YFSETQ. This CDR3 is built from 23 residues. CDR3 sequence: CASSLGLGDGQQTHATYRRAQYF. The CDR3 DNA reads TGCGCCAGCAGCTTGGGTTTGGGGGACGGGCAGCAAACCCACGCCACGTACCGGAGGGCGCAGTATTTT.

The chain recombines TRBV4-1 with TRBJ2-5, with D possibly matching TRBD2 (6 bases). This CDR3 contains 15 residues. Deletions cut 0 bases from V and 5 bases from J, with 13 bases between. Germline V CDR1 and CDR2: MGHRA, YSYEKL. The CDR3 protein is CASSQEWSGSETQYF. The CDR3 DNA sequence: TGCGCCAGCAGCCAAGAATGGAGCGGGTCTGAGACCCAGTACTTC.

The chain recombines TRBV19 with TRBJ1-6; D gene ambiguous. Trimming pared 6 bases from V and 10 bases from J, leaving 10 bases between. The CDR3 consists of 12 residues. Germline CDR1 LNHDA, CDR2 SQIVND (reference sequence). CDR3 in amino acids: CASRFPGSPLHF. DNA for the CDR3: TGTGCCAGTAGATTCCCGGGATCACCCCTCCACTTT.

The J gene is TRBJ1-1, the V gene TRBV30; TRBD1 matches at 7 bases. This CDR3 has 13 amino acids. V shed 5 bases, J shed 0 bases, and the junction held 3 bases outside the gene matches. Germline V gene data show CDR1 as GTSNPN and CDR2 as SVGIG (reference sequence). As DNA, the CDR3 is TGTGCCTGGGACAGGGTACTGAACACTGAAGCTTTCTTT. Protein: CAWDRVLNTEAFF.

The chain employs TRBV10-3 and TRBJ2-1, with 9 bases aligning to TRBD1. Trimming took 6 bases from V and 8 from J; bases not matched to a gene: 11. From germline, CDR1 is ENHRY and CDR2 SYGVKD. The CDR3 is 15 residues long. The CDR3 sequence is CAIRGQGVISDEQFF. The CDR3 nucleotides read TGTGCCATCAGGGGACAGGGTGTAATCTCTGATGAGCAGTTCTTC.

This chain joins TRBV6-1 and TRBJ2-2, with 11 bases fitting TRBD2. J lost 5 bases, V lost 8 bases, and 4 bases had no gene match. Germline-derived CDR1 and CDR2 are MNHNS and SASEGT. CDR3 length: 14 residues. This chain's CDR3 is CASGSSGGTGELFF. The CDR3 DNA follows: TGTGCCAGCGGATCTAGCGGGGGGACCGGGGAGCTGTTTTTT.

This clone was picked up one time. This chain uses TRBV7-2 with TRBJ2-5; a weak D match, TRBD1 (5 bases). Germline V gene data show CDR1 as SGHTA and CDR2 as FQGNSA. CDR3 length: 14 residues. V lost 2 bases, J lost 2 bases, and 9 bases lay in between. The CDR3 is CASSLRKGQETQYF. The CDR3, as DNA: TGTGCCAGCAGCTTAAGGAAGGGGCAAGAGACCCAGTACTTC.

The chain links TRBV15 to TRBJ1-4; the match to TRBD1 covers 8 bases. CDR3 size: 13 residues. Germline trimming cut 5 bases from V and 8 bases from J; bases unmatched to any gene: 4. The germline V gene has CDR1 LNHNV and CDR2 YYDKDF (reference sequence). The CDR3 DNA sequence: TGTGCCACCAGCCGGGGACAGGACGAAAAACTGTTTTTT. Translating gives CATSRGQDEKLFF.

The chain is built from TRBV10-3 and TRBJ1-1; TRBD1 matches at 9 bases. CDR3 size: 14 residues. Trimming removed 6 bases from V and 7 bases from J; junction bases left unmatched: 9. From germline, CDR1 is ENHRY and CDR2 SYGVKD. Here the CDR3 reads CAIRRTGEGGEAFF. The CDR3 region has the DNA TGTGCCATCAGACGGACAGGGGAGGGTGGTGAAGCTTTCTTT.